What follows is one T cell receptor beta chain and its context. What it binds is not known. These data belong to a study of cytotoxic CD8 clonotypes in ibrutinib-treated CLL. Across the whole study: Specimens for response were gathered following a median approximately 12 months of therapy, spanning 6 to 36. The study's findings and limits: Clonality went up at ibrutinib response and then declined back toward baseline at progression. Treatment saw public clonotypes, which were uncommon, either contract or stay stable. Circulating CD8+ T-cell counts were tracked by baseline clonality, which exceeded that of age-matched healthy donors.

Trimming pared 4 bases from V and 5 bases from J, leaving 12 bases between. This CDR3 contains 13 residues. The germline CDR1 and CDR2 sequences are SGHRS and YFSETQ. Method: immunoSEQ multiplex PCR; TCRdb's copy keeps in-frame clones and lacks some. The sample consists of about 120,000 clones, 55% to 75% of them appearing once. This material consisted of PBMCs, taken after 24 months of ibrutinib treatment. The chain couples TRBV5-1 to TRBJ1-2; D is undetermined. The clonotype was recovered from a human donor with chronic lymphocytic leukemia. This CDR3 is CASSLQEGYGYTF. In DNA, the CDR3 is TGCGCCAGCAGCCTCCAAGAGGGTTATGGCTACACCTTC.